The 12 T cell receptor beta chains below were found in one sample sequenced in a study of monozygotic twins with inflammatory bowel disease. TCRdb reworked the 5' RACE reads into one entry per CDR3 protein, no DNA. This sample's table reports some 440,000 distinct CDR3 sequences. Sequencing was carried out using blood. The source is a human donor with ulcerative colitis or Crohn's disease, or a healthy co-twin of an affected twin (not recorded which).

The chain carries TRBV5-1 and TRBJ1-4; TCRdb lists TRBD1, though no DNA is available to test this call. Per germline, CDR1 SGHRS and CDR2 YFSETQ. CDR3 length: 15 residues. CDR3: CASSLDGTVAEKLFF.

The V call is TRBV29-1, the J call TRBJ1-5. The CDR3 runs 12 residues. Germline CDR1 and CDR2: SQVTM and ANQGSEA. CDR3 amino acids: CSVTEGNQPQHF.

The chain joins TRBV5-4 to TRBJ1-1; TCRdb indicates TRBD1, and absent DNA this call remains unverified. Germline V CDR1 and CDR2: SGHNT, YYREEE (reference sequence). The length of the CDR3 is 14 residues. The CDR3 sequence is CASSFGTGSTEAFF. Combining the CDR3 with reference TRBV5-4 and TRBJ1-1 gives the whole variable domain ETGVTQSPTHLIKTRGQQVTLRCSSQSGHNTVSWYQQALGQGPQFIFQYYREEENGRGNFPPRFSGLQFPNYSSELNVNALELDDSALYLCASSFGTGSTEAFFGQGTRLTVV.

The J gene is TRBJ2-1, the V gene TRBV5-1; the D call from TCRdb, TRBD2, cannot be confirmed without DNA. The germline CDR1 and CDR2 sequences are SGHRS and YFSETQ. This CDR3 region has 15 residues. CDR3 protein: CASSMTSGVYNEQFF.

The V call is TRBV27, the J call TRBJ2-5; the D call of TRBD2 rests on TCRdb alone, since no DNA is present to check it. The CDR3 loop spans 14 amino acids. Germline V lookup: CDR1 MNHEY, CDR2 SMNVEV (reference sequence). The CDR3 loop is CASSPWGGGETQYF.

The rearrangement joins TRBV7-9 to TRBJ2-5; TCRdb names TRBD1, which stays unverified in the absence of DNA. The CDR3 length is 15 residues. CDR1 and CDR2 (germline): SEHNR, FQNEAQ (reference sequence). The CDR3 protein is CASRSSGGAGETQYF.

J is TRBJ2-7 and V is TRBV28. The CDR3 is 12 residues long. The germline gives CDR1 MDHEN, CDR2 SYDVKM. The CDR3: CASRYKGYEQYF.

CDR3 amino acids: CASSYRSVPDYEQYF. The genes are TRBV6-5 and TRBJ2-7. The CDR3 spans 15 residues. Germline V gives CDR1 MNHEY, CDR2 SVGAGI.

The rearrangement joins TRBV6-6 to TRBJ1-1. Germline-derived CDR1 and CDR2 are MNHNY and SVGAGI (reference sequence). The length of the CDR3 is 14 residues. CDR3 loop: CASSYGSRDTEAFF.

The chain uses TRBV6-2 or TRBV6-3 and TRBJ1-5; lacking DNA, the TRBD1 call made by TCRdb goes unchecked. Per germline, CDR1 MNHEY and CDR2 SVGEGT. The CDR3 sequence is 16 residues long. This CDR3 reads CASRPGQGRGPQPQHF.

The chain carries TRBV30 and TRBJ2-5. Germline lookup yields CDR1 GTSNPN and CDR2 SVGIG (reference sequence). CDR3 length: 12 residues. CDR3 protein: CAWRPYQETQYF.

The gene calls are TRBV6-1 and TRBJ1-6. The germline V gene has CDR1 MNHNS and CDR2 SASEGT. The CDR3 is 15 amino acids. The CDR3 sequence is CASGDRGTYNSPLHF.